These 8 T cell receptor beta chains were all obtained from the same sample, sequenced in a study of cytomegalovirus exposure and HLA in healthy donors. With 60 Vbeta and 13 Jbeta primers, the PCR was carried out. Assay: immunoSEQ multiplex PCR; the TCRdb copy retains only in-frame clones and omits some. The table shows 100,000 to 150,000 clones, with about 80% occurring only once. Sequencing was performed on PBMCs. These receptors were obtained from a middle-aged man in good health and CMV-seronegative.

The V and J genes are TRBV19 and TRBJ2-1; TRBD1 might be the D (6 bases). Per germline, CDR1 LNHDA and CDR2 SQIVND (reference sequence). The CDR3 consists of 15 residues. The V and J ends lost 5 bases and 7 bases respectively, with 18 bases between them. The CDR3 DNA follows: TGTGCCAGTAGTTCGACCCACCCAGGGGCAAATGAGCAGTTCTTC. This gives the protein CASSSTHPGANEQFF.

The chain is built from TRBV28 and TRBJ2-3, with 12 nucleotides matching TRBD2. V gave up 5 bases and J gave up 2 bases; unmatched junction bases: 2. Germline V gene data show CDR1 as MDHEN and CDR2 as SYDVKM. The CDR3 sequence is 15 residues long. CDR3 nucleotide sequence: TGTGCCAGCAGTCCTAGCGGGGGGGTCACAGATACGCAGTATTTT. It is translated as CASSPSGGVTDTQYF.

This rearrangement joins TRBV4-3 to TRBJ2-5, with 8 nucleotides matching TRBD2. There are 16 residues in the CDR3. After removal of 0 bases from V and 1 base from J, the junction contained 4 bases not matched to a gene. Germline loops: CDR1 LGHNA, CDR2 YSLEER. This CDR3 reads CASSQDGGGPQETQYF. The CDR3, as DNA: TGCGCCAGCAGCCAAGATGGCGGGGGGCCCCAAGAGACCCAGTACTTC.

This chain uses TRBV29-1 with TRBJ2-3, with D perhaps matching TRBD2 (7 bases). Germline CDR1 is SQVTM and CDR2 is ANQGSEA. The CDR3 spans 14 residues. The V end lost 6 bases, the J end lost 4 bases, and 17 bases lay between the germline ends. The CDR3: CSVTPGGGADTQYF. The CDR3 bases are TGCAGCGTAACCCCCGGCGGGGGCGCAGATACGCAGTATTTT.

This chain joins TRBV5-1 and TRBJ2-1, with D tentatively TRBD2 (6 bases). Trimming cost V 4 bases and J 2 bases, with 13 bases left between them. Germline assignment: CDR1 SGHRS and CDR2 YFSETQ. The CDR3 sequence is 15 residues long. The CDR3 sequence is CASSLSEGPYNEQFF. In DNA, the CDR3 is TGCGCCAGCAGCCTATCGGAGGGCCCCTACAATGAGCAGTTCTTC.

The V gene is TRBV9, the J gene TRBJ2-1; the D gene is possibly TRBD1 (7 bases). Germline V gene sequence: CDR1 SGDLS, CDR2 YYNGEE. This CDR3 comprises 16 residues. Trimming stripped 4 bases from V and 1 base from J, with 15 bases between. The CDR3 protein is CASSLLQGGSYNEQFF. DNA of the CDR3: TGTGCCAGCAGCCTGCTCCAGGGGGGTTCCTACAATGAGCAGTTCTTC.

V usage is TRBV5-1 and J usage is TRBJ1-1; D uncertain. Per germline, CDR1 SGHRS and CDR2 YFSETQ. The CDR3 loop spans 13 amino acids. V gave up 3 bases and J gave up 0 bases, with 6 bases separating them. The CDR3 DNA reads TGCGCCAGCAGCTGGGGAGTGAACACTGAAGCTTTCTTT. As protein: CASSWGVNTEAFF.

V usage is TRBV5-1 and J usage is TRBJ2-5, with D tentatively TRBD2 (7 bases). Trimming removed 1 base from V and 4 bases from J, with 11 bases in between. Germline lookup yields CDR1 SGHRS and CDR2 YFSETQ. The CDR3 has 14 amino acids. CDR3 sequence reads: CASSLRGARETQYF. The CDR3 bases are TGCGCCAGCAGCTTGCGGGGGGCCAGAGAGACCCAGTACTTC.